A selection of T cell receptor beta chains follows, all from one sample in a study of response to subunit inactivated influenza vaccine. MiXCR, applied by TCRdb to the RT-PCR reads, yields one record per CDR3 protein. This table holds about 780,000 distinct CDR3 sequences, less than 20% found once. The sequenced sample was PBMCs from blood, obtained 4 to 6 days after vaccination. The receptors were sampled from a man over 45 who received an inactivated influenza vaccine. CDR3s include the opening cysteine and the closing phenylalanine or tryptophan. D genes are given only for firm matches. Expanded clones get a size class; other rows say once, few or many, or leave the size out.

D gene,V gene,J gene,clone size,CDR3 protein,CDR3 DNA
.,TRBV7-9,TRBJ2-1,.,CASSLEGMGRDNEQFF,TGTGCCAGCAGCTTAGAAGGCATGGGTAGGGACAATGAGCAGTTCTTC
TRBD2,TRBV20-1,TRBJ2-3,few,CSARGWAGVTDTQYF,TGCAGTGCTAGAGGATGGGCGGGAGTCACAGATACGCAGTATTTT
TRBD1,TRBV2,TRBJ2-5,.,CASSWDREETQYF,TGTGCCAGCAGTTGGGACAGGGAAGAGACCCAGTACTTC
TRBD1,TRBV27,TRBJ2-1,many,CATRYRGRGNEQFF,TGTGCCACAAGATACAGGGGGCGAGGGAATGAGCAGTTCTTC
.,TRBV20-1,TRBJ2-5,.,CSVKDTRDETQYF,TGCAGTGTCAAGGACACCCGGGATGAGACCCAGTACTTC
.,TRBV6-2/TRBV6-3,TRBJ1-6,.,CASSYSVSRISLHF,TGTGCCAGCAGTTACTCGGTGTCTCGGATATCCCTCCACTTT
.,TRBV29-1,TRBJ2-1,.,CSVGPEGSPYNEQFF,TGCAGCGTTGGCCCTGAGGGGTCGCCCTACAATGAGCAGTTCTTC
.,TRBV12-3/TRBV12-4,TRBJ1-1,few,CASRSPTNTEAFF,TGTGCCAGCAGATCCCCTACTAACACTGAAGCTTTCTTT
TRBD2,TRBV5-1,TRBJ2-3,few,CASTLLAGVMTHTQYF,TGCGCCAGCACCCTTCTAGCGGGAGTTATGACACATACGCAGTATTTT
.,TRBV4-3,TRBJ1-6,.,CASSQQHELDSPLHF,TGCGCCAGCAGCCAACAACACGAATTAGATTCACCCCTCCACTTT
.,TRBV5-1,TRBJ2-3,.,CASSLGGDPSTDTQYF,TGCGCCAGCAGCTTGGGGGGGGATCCCAGCACAGATACGCAGTATTTT
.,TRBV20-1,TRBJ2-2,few,CSARPTRSRAGELFF,TGCAGTGCTAGACCAACTCGGTCCCGGGCCGGGGAGCTGTTTTTT
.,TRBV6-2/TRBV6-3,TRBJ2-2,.,CASSYSRPTGELFF,TGTGCCAGCAGTTACTCGCGACCTACCGGGGAGCTGTTTTTT
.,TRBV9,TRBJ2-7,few,CASSLDPGLTYEQYF,TGTGCCAGCAGCCTTGACCCTGGGCTTACTTACGAGCAGTACTTC
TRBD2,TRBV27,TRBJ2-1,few,CASTLSSGLVANEQFF,TGTGCCAGCACCCTGAGTTCTGGACTAGTGGCCAATGAGCAGTTCTTC
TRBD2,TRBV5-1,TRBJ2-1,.,CASSQQGLGLTYNEQFF,TGCGCCAGCAGCCAACAGGGACTAGGGCTAACCTACAATGAGCAGTTCTTC
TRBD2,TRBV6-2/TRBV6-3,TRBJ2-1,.,CASSRRGGWSNEQFF,TGTGCCAGCAGCAGGCGGGGGGGCTGGAGCAATGAGCAGTTCTTC
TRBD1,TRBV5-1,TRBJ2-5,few,CASSFYGQGFKETQYF,TGCGCCAGCAGCTTCTACGGACAGGGGTTTAAAGAGACCCAGTACTTC
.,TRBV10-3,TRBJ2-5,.,CAISDGEQETQYF,TGTGCCATCAGTGACGGCGAACAAGAGACCCAGTACTTC
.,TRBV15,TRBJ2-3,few,CATSRDRATDTQYF,TGTGCCACCAGCAGAGATCGAGCAACAGATACGCAGTATTTT
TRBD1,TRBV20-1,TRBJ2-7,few,CSAGRTGSSEQYF,TGCAGTGCTGGACGGACAGGGTCGAGCGAGCAGTACTTC
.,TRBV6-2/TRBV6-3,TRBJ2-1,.,CASSRPGTFYNEQFF,TGTGCCAGCAGTCGTCCCGGGACGTTCTACAATGAGCAGTTCTTC
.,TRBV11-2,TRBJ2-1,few,CASSRIQVNEQFF,TGTGCCAGCAGCCGAATACAAGTCAATGAGCAGTTCTTC
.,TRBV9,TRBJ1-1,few,CASSVSGQGYTEAFF,TGTGCCAGCAGCGTATCGGGGCAGGGTTATACTGAAGCTTTCTTT
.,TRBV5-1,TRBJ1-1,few,CASRPGAKTNTEAFF,TGCGCCAGCAGACCGGGGGCAAAAACGAACACTGAAGCTTTCTTT
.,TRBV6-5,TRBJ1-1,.,CASSYSEITEAFF,TGTGCCAGCAGTTATTCAGAAATCACTGAAGCTTTCTTT
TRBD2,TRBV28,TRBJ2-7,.,CASSLGWTSGSPAQREQYF,TGTGCCAGCAGTTTAGGTTGGACTAGCGGGAGTCCCGCCCAGCGGGAGCAGTACTTC
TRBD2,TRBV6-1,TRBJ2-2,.,CASRTGGLAGVTGELFF,TGTGCCAGCAGGACAGGGGGACTAGCGGGAGTTACCGGGGAGCTGTTTTTT
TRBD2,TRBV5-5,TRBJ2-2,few,CASSSDAVLAGAVGELFF,TGTGCCAGCAGCTCTGACGCAGTTCTAGCGGGAGCGGTCGGGGAGCTGTTTTTT
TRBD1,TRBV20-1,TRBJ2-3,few,CSARGDRHFTDTQYF,TGCAGTGCTAGGGGGGACAGGCATTTCACAGATACGCAGTATTTT
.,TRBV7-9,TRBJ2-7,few,CASSGGLTYEQYF,TGTGCCAGCAGCGGGGGACTCACCTACGAGCAGTACTTC
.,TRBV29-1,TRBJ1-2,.,CSVEGGYTF,TGCAGCGTTGAAGGAGGCTACACCTTC
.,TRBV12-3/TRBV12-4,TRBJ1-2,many,CASSSTGVSGYTF,TGTGCCAGCAGTAGTACCGGGGTGAGTGGCTACACCTTC
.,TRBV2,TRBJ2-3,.,CASSEWGSTDTQYF,TGTGCCAGCAGTGAATGGGGGAGCACAGATACGCAGTATTTT
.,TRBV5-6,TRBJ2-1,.,CASSRNRAPGNEQFF,TGTGCCAGCAGCCGCAACCGGGCCCCCGGCAATGAGCAGTTCTTC
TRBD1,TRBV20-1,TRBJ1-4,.,CSASNRQGAGKLFF,TGCAGTGCTAGTAACCGACAGGGGGCAGGGAAACTGTTTTTT
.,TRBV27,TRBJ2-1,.,CASSLGVKGTYNEQFF,TGTGCCAGCAGTTTAGGGGTGAAGGGAACCTACAATGAGCAGTTCTTC
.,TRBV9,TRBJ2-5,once,CASSVGGPQETQYF,TGTGCCAGCAGCGTCGGGGGCCCCCAAGAGACCCAGTACTTC
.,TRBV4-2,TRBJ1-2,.,CASSPRLQGFYGYTF,TGTGCCAGCAGCCCTAGACTCCAAGGGTTCTATGGCTACACCTTC
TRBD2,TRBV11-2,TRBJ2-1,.,CASSLDWEAGGYNEQFF,TGTGCCAGCAGCTTAGATTGGGAAGCGGGAGGGTACAATGAGCAGTTCTTC
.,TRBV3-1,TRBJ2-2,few,CASSPVSGRGGELFF,TGTGCCAGCAGCCCGGTATCGGGCCGCGGCGGGGAGCTGTTTTTT
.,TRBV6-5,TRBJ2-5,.,CASSYGASGTQYF,TGTGCCAGCAGTTACGGGGCCTCGGGGACCCAGTACTTC
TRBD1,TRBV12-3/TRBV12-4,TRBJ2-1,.,CASSLKWGQGVYNEQFF,TGTGCCAGCAGTTTAAAGTGGGGACAGGGGGTTTACAATGAGCAGTTCTTC
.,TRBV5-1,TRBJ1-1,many,CASSPTWTGNTEAFF,TGCGCCAGCAGCCCGACCTGGACTGGGAACACTGAAGCTTTCTTT
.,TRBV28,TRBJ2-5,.,CASSPPPEAGVGLETQYF,TGTGCCAGCAGTCCCCCCCCCGAGGCAGGTGTAGGTCTCGAGACCCAGTACTTC